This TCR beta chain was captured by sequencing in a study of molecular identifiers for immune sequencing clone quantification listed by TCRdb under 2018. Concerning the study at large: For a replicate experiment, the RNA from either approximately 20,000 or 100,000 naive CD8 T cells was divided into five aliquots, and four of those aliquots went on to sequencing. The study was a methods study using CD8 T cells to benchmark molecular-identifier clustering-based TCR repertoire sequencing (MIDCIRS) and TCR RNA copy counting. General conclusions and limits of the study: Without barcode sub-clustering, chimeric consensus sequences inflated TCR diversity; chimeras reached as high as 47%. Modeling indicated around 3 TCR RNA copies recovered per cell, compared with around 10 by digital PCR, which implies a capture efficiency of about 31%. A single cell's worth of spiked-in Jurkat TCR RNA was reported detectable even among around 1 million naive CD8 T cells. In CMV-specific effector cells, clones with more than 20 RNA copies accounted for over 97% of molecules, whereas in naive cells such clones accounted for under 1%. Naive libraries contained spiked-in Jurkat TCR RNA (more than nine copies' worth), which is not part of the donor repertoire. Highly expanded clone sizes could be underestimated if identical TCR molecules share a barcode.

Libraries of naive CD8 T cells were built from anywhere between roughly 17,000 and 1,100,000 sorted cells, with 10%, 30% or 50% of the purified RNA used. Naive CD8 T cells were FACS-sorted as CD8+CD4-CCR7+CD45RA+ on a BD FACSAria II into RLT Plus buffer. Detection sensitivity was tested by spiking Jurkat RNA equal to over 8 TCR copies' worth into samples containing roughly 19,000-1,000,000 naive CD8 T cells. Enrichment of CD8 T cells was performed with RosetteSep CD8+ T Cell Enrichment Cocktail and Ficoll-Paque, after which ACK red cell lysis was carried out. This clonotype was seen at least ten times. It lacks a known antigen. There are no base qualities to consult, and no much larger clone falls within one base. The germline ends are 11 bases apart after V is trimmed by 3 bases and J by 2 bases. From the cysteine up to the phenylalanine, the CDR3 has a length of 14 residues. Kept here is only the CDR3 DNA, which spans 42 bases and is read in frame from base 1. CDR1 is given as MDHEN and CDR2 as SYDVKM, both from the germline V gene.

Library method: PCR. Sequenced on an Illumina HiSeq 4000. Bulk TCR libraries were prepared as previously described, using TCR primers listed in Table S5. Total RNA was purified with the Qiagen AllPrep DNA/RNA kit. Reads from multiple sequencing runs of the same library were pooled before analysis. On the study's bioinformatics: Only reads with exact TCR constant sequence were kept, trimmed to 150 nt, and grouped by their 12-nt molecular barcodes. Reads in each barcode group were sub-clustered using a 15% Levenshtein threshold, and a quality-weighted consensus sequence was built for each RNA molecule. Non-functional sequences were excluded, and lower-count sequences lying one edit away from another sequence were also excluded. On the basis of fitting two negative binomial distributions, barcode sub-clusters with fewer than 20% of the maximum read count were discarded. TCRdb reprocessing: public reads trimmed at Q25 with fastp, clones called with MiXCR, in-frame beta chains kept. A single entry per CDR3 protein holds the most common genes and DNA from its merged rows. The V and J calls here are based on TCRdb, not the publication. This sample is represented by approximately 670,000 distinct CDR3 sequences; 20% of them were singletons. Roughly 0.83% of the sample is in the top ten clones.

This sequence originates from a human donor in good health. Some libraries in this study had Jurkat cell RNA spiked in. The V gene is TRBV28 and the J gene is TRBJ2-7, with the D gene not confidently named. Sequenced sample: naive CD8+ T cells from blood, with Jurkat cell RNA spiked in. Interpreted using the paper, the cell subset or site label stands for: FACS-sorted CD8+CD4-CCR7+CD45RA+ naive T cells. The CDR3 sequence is CASSLSGQAYEQYF. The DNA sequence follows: TGTGCCAGCAGTTTGTCGGGTCAGGCCTACGAGCAGTACTTC.